This TCR beta chain was sequenced for a study of OX40 agonist ivuxolimab in advanced cancers. From germline, CDR1 is SGHTA and CDR2 FQGNSA. J was trimmed by 3 bases and V by 5 bases; bases with no gene match: 5. CDR3 length: 14 residues. The table came from immunoSEQ multiplex PCR; TCRdb's copy has only in-frame clones and leaves some out. This table holds some 87,000 clones, around 90% found once. The chain uses TRBV7-2 and TRBJ2-3; TRBD1 aligns across 7 bases. The sequence was obtained from an adult with an advanced solid tumor such as melanoma, head and neck, liver or kidney cancer. Sequencing was performed on CD4+ or CD8+ T cells sorted from blood, taken in a trial of the OX40 agonist ivuxolimab. CDR3 sequence reads: CASSPRQGTDTQYF. The CDR3 coding sequence is TGTGCCAGCAGCCCCCGACAGGGAACAGATACGCAGTATTTT.